The 32 T cell receptor beta chains in this list originate from one sample, sequenced in a study of blood T cell repertoires in COVID-19. Assay used: immunoSEQ multiplex PCR; TCRdb lists only in-frame clones, some missing. In the table there are approximately 99,000 clones, about 86% of which are singletons. The sequenced sample consisted of peripheral blood. The receptors stem from a woman aged 60 to 75 in a cohort sampled during active or convalescent COVID-19.

This clone was counted a single time. The J gene is TRBJ2-2, the V gene TRBV5-1, with D tentatively TRBD1 (5 bases). Germline V gives CDR1 SGHRS, CDR2 YFSETQ. This CDR3 is 15 amino acids long. V was clipped by 2 bases and J by 6 bases, with 14 bases between them. CDR3 in amino acids: CASSLVDILPGELFF. In nucleotides, the CDR3 is TGCGCCAGCAGCTTAGTGGACATCCTCCCCGGGGAGCTGTTTTTT.

V usage is TRBV10-3 and J usage is TRBJ1-1, with 7 positions matching TRBD1. The CDR3 runs 16 residues. V was clipped by 6 bases and J by 1 base; unmatched bases: 11. CDR1 ENHRY and CDR2 SYGVKD come from the germline V gene. In DNA form, the CDR3 reads TGTGCCATCAGCGGGAACAGGGGCAGGGGGAACACTGAAGCTTTCTTT. Its translation: CAISGNRGRGNTEAFF.

The gene calls are TRBV5-6 and TRBJ2-1, with 11 nucleotides matching TRBD2. CDR3 length: 16 amino acids. Per germline, CDR1 SGHDT and CDR2 YYEEEE. V gave up 2 bases and J gave up 6 bases; unmatched junction bases: 7. CDR3 region: CASSLGVAGGRNEQFF. CDR3 DNA sequence: TGTGCCAGCAGCTTAGGAGTAGCGGGAGGGCGCAATGAGCAGTTCTTC.

This clone was seen a few times. The chain links TRBV10-2 to TRBJ2-1; TRBD2 aligns across 7 bases. Germline V gene sequence: CDR1 WSHSY, CDR2 SAAADI. CDR3 length equals 16 residues. V lost 4 bases to trimming and J lost 9 bases; unmatched junction nucleotides: 15. CDR3 amino acids: CASSGGRSSGVTEQFF. The CDR3 DNA sequence: TGCGCCAGCAGTGGCGGGAGATCCTCTGGGGTCACTGAGCAGTTCTTC.

V and J are TRBV6-2 or TRBV6-3 and TRBJ2-3, with TRBD2 matching over 14 bases. The V gene's germline CDR1 is MNHEY and CDR2 SVGEGT. This CDR3 has 17 amino acids. The V segment lost 4 bases and the J segment 0 bases; nucleotides outside the gene matches: 3. CDR3 nucleotides: TGTGCCAGCAGTTTCGGGACTAGCGGGGGAAGCACAGATACGCAGTATTTT. Translated, it gives CASSFGTSGGSTDTQYF.

The J gene is TRBJ2-7, the V gene TRBV9, with 10 bases that match TRBD1. Germline V lookup: CDR1 SGDLS, CDR2 YYNGEE. J lost 7 bases, V lost 4 bases, and 23 bases had no gene match. There are 19 residues in the CDR3. The CDR3 loop is CASSPFIFQSGQGVGEQYF. CDR3 nucleotides: TGTGCCAGCAGCCCCTTTATTTTTCAGTCCGGACAGGGGGTAGGTGAGCAGTACTTC.

This sequence joins TRBV5-1 and TRBJ1-5; 9 nucleotides agree with TRBD1. V was clipped by 4 bases and J by 4 bases; unmatched bases: 3. CDR1 SGHRS and CDR2 YFSETQ come from the germline V gene. The CDR3 consists of 14 residues. The CDR3 sequence is CASSLTGGNQPQHF. In DNA, the CDR3 is TGCGCCAGCAGCCTGACAGGGGGGAATCAGCCCCAGCATTTT.

The CDR3 loop reads CASGGQGQYNEQFF. Here the CDR3 DNA reads TGTGCCAGCGGTGGACAGGGGCAATACAATGAGCAGTTCTTC. The chain is built from TRBV3-1 (or the pseudogene TRBV3-2) and TRBJ2-1; the match to TRBD1 covers 9 bases. Germline V gene lookup returns CDR1 LGHDT and CDR2 YNNKEL (reference sequence). The ends lost 8 bases at V and 4 bases at J; junction bases unmatched: 6. The CDR3 is made up of 14 amino acids.

The V and J genes are TRBV7-9 and TRBJ1-4, with TRBD1 identical over 9 bases. This CDR3 comprises 13 residues. With 4 bases clipped from V and 9 bases from J, the junction kept 3 bases outside the gene matches. Germline CDR1 is SEHNR and CDR2 is FQNEAQ (reference sequence). Here the CDR3 reads CASSWGQGKKLFF. The CDR3 DNA sequence: TGTGCCAGCAGCTGGGGACAGGGCAAAAAACTGTTTTTT.

The gene calls are TRBV3-1 (or the pseudogene TRBV3-2) and TRBJ2-5; D remains ambiguous. Per the germline V gene, CDR1 is LGHDT and CDR2 is YNNKEL (reference sequence). The CDR3 runs 14 residues. The V and J ends lost 0 bases and 3 bases respectively, with 8 bases between them. As DNA, the CDR3 is TGTGCCAGCAGCCAAGAGGGCTTCAAAGAGACCCAGTACTTC. This sequence encodes CASSQEGFKETQYF.

This clone turned up a few times. The V gene is TRBV5-1, the J gene TRBJ2-3, with 10 bases matching TRBD1. Germline V lookup: CDR1 SGHRS, CDR2 YFSETQ. The V and J ends lost 5 bases and 3 bases, in that order; junction bases with no gene match: 9. CDR3 length: 16 residues. CDR3 sequence reads: CASSPTGGLLTDTQYF. CDR3 in DNA: TGCGCCAGCAGTCCGACAGGGGGCCTCCTGACAGATACGCAGTATTTT.

The rearrangement joins TRBV12-3 or TRBV12-4 to TRBJ2-7; possibly TRBD2 for D (5 bases). The V and J ends lost 7 bases and 7 bases respectively, with 11 bases between them. CDR3 length: 11 amino acids. This chain's CDR3 is CASTLGKEQYF. CDR3 nucleotides: TGTGCCAGCACCCTCGGGAAGGAGCAGTACTTC.

This clone has a single count. The V and J genes are TRBV6-4 and TRBJ1-1; 7 nucleotides match TRBD1. CDR3 length: 14 residues. Germline CDR1 MRHNA, CDR2 SNTAGT. With V trimmed by 5 bases and J by 0 bases, 3 bases remained unmatched. This chain's CDR3 is CASSPGTVNTEAFF. CDR3 nucleotides: TGTGCCAGCAGTCCCGGGACAGTGAACACTGAAGCTTTCTTT.

The CDR3 nucleotides are TGTGCCAGAAGCATCCTACAGGGATCCTACGAGCAGTACTTC. The encoded protein is CARSILQGSYEQYF. V and J are TRBV7-5 and TRBJ2-7; the D call TRBD1 from the table was never checked on the DNA. TRBV7-5 is a known pseudogene. This CDR3 has 14 residues.

The genes are TRBV10-3 and TRBJ1-3, with D uncertain. The germline V gene has CDR1 ENHRY and CDR2 SYGVKD. CDR3 length: 14 residues. Trimming removed 5 bases from V and 0 bases from J, with 8 bases in between. CDR3 sequence (DNA): TGTGCCATCAGTTCCGGGTCCTCTGGAAACACCATATATTTT. As protein: CAISSGSSGNTIYF.

The chain couples TRBV7-9 to TRBJ1-4; D ambiguous. Per germline, CDR1 SEHNR and CDR2 FQNEAQ (reference sequence). This CDR3 region has 15 residues. V dropped 5 bases and J dropped 4 bases, with 14 bases sitting between them. The CDR3 nucleotides read TGTGCCAGCAGCCCAGCCCGGGAGCTTAATGAAAAACTGTTTTTT. Protein: CASSPARELNEKLFF.

This chain uses TRBV3-1 (or the pseudogene TRBV3-2) with TRBJ2-1; D unclear. Trimming removed 7 bases at V and 0 bases at J, with 10 bases between. This CDR3 region has 14 residues. The germline gives CDR1 LGHDT, CDR2 YNNKEL (reference sequence). The CDR3 bases are TGTGCCAGCACCAAGAGGAGCTCCTACAATGAGCAGTTCTTC. Its protein is CASTKRSSYNEQFF.

The chain is built from TRBV6-6 and TRBJ1-2; D perhaps matches TRBD1 (6 bases). The CDR3 extends over 14 amino acids. V lost 6 bases and J 7 bases, leaving 18 bases between the germline ends. Germline assignment: CDR1 MNHNY and CDR2 SVGAGI (reference sequence). The CDR3 DNA reads as TGTGCCAGCAGACACCCAGGGGCTTTTGGTGGCTACACCTTC. Translating it yields CASRHPGAFGGYTF.

The chain carries TRBV5-1 and TRBJ2-4; 10 bases match TRBD1. This CDR3 region has 18 residues. V lost 4 bases, J lost 0 bases, and 10 bases stayed unmatched. CDR1 and CDR2 (germline): SGHRS, YFSETQ. The CDR3 protein is CASSHRDRGFLAKNIQYF. The CDR3 coding sequence is TGCGCCAGCAGCCACCGGGACAGGGGCTTTCTAGCCAAAAACATTCAGTACTTC.

The chain couples TRBV19 to TRBJ2-6; 9 nucleotides agree with TRBD1. The CDR3 totals 20 residues. V shed 7 bases, J shed 4 bases, and the junction held 20 bases outside the gene matches. CDR1 LNHDA and CDR2 SQIVND come from the germline V gene (reference sequence). The CDR3 DNA is TGTGCCAGTACCCCTAAACCGGGACAGGGAGTGTTCACCGGGGCCAACGTCCTGACTTTC. Its protein is CASTPKPGQGVFTGANVLTF.

The rearrangement uses TRBV28 and TRBJ1-5, with 8 nucleotides matching TRBD1. Germline lookup yields CDR1 MDHEN and CDR2 SYDVKM. With V trimmed by 6 bases and J by 7 bases, 8 bases remained unmatched. This CDR3 has 14 amino acids. CDR3 bases: TGTGCCAGCAGCTCAGGGGGCGCAAAGCAGCCCCAGCATTTT. The encoded protein is CASSSGGAKQPQHF.

The J gene is TRBJ1-2, the V gene TRBV9; no clear D. With 3 bases removed from V and 0 bases from J, the gap between germline ends came to 9 bases. This CDR3 region has 14 residues. Germline V gives CDR1 SGDLS, CDR2 YYNGEE. The CDR3 DNA sequence: TGTGCCAGCAGCGCCGCCTTAGCTAACTATGGCTACACCTTC. Translating it yields CASSAALANYGYTF. Full variable domain (remainder filled in from reference TRBV9 and TRBJ1-2): DSGVTQTPKHLITATGQRVTLRCSPRSGDLSVYWYQQSLDQGLQFLIQYYNGEERAKGNILERFSAQQFPDLHSELNLSSLELGDSALYFCASSAALANYGYTFGSGTRLTVV.

The chain couples TRBV7-2 to TRBJ1-6; TRBD1 might be the D (6 bases). V shed 6 bases and J shed 6 bases, with 15 bases lying between them. The germline CDR1 and CDR2 sequences are SGHTA and FQGNSA. CDR3 length: 15 residues. The CDR3 DNA reads as TGTGCCAGCAGTCACAATCAGGGGTCTAATTCACCCCTCCACTTT. Encoded protein: CASSHNQGSNSPLHF.

V and J are TRBV28 and TRBJ1-5; D is perhaps TRBD1 (5 bases). The V gene's germline CDR1 is MDHEN and CDR2 SYDVKM. The CDR3 consists of 13 residues. V shed 9 bases and J shed 3 bases, with 12 bases lying between them. The CDR3 DNA follows: TGTGCCAGTACCGGGACTTACAATCAGCCCCAGCATTTT. Residues: CASTGTYNQPQHF.

The chain employs TRBV10-1 and TRBJ2-2; 7 positions agree with TRBD1. V shed 1 base and J 4 bases; nucleotides not matched to a gene: 9. CDR3 length: 17 residues. Germline CDR1 reads WNHNN; CDR2 reads SYGVQD (reference sequence). The CDR3 DNA sequence: TGCGCCAGCAGTGAGTACCCAACAGGGGCCATCACCGGGGAGCTGTTTTTT. Amino acid sequence: CASSEYPTGAITGELFF.

J is TRBJ1-1 and V is TRBV5-4, with 12 bases aligning to TRBD1. Germline loops: CDR1 SGHNT, CDR2 YYREEE (reference sequence). This CDR3 region has 20 residues. The V segment lost 0 bases and the J segment 6 bases; nucleotides outside the gene matches: 18. This chain's CDR3 is CASSLGGGLILGTGGPEAFF. In nucleotides, the CDR3 is TGTGCCAGCAGCTTGGGAGGGGGACTCATCCTGGGGACAGGGGGCCCTGAAGCTTTCTTT. The variable domain in full, completed from reference TRBV5-4 and TRBJ1-1, reads ETGVTQSPTHLIKTRGQQVTLRCSSQSGHNTVSWYQQALGQGPQFIFQYYREEENGRGNFPPRFSGLQFPNYSSELNVNALELDDSALYLCASSLGGGLILGTGGPEAFFGQGTRLTVV.

The chain links TRBV3-1 (or the pseudogene TRBV3-2) to TRBJ2-1; D call uncertain. In germline, CDR1 is LGHDT, CDR2 YNNKEL (reference sequence). Trimming cost V 0 bases and J 10 bases, with 7 bases left between them. The CDR3 is made up of 12 amino acids. CDR3 DNA sequence: TGTGCCAGCAGCCAAGAGGGCAAGGAGCAGTTCTTC. This codes for CASSQEGKEQFF.

The chain employs TRBV2 and TRBJ1-5, with D possibly TRBD1 on 6 matching bases. Trimming left V 8 bases short and J 3 bases short, with 11 bases between. CDR3 size: 13 residues. Germline CDR1 SNHLY, CDR2 FYNNEI. In DNA, the CDR3 is TGTGCCAGCCGAGGACAGTACAATCAGCCCCAGCATTTT. Translating gives CASRGQYNQPQHF.

This clone was detected only once. V gene TRBV28 combines with J gene TRBJ2-1; D is perhaps TRBD2 (6 bases). The V gene lost 10 bases and the J gene lost 9 bases, with 22 bases spanning the gap. Germline V gene sequence: CDR1 MDHEN, CDR2 SYDVKM. The CDR3 sequence is 14 residues long. The CDR3 DNA sequence: TGTGCCACCATCCGACTACCTTTCGGGGGTGAGCAGTTCTTC. Its translation: CATIRLPFGGEQFF.

This clone was recorded only once. V and J are TRBV28 and TRBJ2-3, with D perhaps matching TRBD1 (6 bases). CDR1 and CDR2 (germline): MDHEN, SYDVKM. The length of the CDR3 is 15 residues. Deletions cut 8 bases from V and 1 base from J, with 16 bases between. CDR3 DNA sequence: TGTGCCAGCGGCTTAGGGGGATTGGGCACAGATACGCAGTATTTT. It specifies CASGLGGLGTDTQYF.

This chain connects TRBV19 to TRBJ1-1, with TRBD1 identical over 12 bases. This CDR3 contains 16 residues. V shed 6 bases and J 1 base; nucleotides not matched to a gene: 6. Germline CDR1 reads LNHDA; CDR2 reads SQIVND (reference sequence). CDR3 protein: CASRSGQGAWNTEAFF. For the CDR3, the DNA is TGTGCCAGTAGGTCGGGACAGGGGGCTTGGAACACTGAAGCTTTCTTT.

The V and J genes are TRBV12-3 or TRBV12-4 and TRBJ2-7; 8 nucleotides align to TRBD1. V shed 6 bases, J shed 2 bases, and the junction held 3 bases outside the gene matches. The CDR3 loop spans 13 amino acids. CDR3 nucleotide sequence: TGTGCCAGCAGCCCGACAGGGGCCTACGAGCAGTACTTC. Protein sequence: CASSPTGAYEQYF.